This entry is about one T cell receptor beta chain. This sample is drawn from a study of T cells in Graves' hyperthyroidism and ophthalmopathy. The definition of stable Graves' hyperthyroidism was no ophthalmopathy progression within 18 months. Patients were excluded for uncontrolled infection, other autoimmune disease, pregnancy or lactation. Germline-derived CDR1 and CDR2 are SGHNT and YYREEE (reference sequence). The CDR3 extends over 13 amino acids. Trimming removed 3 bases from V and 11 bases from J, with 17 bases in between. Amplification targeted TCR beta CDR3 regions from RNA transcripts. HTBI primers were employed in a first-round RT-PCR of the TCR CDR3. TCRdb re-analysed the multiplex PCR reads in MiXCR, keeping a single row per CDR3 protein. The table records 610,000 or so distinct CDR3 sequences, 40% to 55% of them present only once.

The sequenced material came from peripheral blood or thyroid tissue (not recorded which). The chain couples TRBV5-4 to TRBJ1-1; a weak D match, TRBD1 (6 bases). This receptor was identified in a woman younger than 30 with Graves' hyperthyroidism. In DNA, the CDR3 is TGTGCCAGCAGCTATACACAGGGAGGGATGGCTTTCTTT. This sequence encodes CASSYTQGGMAFF.